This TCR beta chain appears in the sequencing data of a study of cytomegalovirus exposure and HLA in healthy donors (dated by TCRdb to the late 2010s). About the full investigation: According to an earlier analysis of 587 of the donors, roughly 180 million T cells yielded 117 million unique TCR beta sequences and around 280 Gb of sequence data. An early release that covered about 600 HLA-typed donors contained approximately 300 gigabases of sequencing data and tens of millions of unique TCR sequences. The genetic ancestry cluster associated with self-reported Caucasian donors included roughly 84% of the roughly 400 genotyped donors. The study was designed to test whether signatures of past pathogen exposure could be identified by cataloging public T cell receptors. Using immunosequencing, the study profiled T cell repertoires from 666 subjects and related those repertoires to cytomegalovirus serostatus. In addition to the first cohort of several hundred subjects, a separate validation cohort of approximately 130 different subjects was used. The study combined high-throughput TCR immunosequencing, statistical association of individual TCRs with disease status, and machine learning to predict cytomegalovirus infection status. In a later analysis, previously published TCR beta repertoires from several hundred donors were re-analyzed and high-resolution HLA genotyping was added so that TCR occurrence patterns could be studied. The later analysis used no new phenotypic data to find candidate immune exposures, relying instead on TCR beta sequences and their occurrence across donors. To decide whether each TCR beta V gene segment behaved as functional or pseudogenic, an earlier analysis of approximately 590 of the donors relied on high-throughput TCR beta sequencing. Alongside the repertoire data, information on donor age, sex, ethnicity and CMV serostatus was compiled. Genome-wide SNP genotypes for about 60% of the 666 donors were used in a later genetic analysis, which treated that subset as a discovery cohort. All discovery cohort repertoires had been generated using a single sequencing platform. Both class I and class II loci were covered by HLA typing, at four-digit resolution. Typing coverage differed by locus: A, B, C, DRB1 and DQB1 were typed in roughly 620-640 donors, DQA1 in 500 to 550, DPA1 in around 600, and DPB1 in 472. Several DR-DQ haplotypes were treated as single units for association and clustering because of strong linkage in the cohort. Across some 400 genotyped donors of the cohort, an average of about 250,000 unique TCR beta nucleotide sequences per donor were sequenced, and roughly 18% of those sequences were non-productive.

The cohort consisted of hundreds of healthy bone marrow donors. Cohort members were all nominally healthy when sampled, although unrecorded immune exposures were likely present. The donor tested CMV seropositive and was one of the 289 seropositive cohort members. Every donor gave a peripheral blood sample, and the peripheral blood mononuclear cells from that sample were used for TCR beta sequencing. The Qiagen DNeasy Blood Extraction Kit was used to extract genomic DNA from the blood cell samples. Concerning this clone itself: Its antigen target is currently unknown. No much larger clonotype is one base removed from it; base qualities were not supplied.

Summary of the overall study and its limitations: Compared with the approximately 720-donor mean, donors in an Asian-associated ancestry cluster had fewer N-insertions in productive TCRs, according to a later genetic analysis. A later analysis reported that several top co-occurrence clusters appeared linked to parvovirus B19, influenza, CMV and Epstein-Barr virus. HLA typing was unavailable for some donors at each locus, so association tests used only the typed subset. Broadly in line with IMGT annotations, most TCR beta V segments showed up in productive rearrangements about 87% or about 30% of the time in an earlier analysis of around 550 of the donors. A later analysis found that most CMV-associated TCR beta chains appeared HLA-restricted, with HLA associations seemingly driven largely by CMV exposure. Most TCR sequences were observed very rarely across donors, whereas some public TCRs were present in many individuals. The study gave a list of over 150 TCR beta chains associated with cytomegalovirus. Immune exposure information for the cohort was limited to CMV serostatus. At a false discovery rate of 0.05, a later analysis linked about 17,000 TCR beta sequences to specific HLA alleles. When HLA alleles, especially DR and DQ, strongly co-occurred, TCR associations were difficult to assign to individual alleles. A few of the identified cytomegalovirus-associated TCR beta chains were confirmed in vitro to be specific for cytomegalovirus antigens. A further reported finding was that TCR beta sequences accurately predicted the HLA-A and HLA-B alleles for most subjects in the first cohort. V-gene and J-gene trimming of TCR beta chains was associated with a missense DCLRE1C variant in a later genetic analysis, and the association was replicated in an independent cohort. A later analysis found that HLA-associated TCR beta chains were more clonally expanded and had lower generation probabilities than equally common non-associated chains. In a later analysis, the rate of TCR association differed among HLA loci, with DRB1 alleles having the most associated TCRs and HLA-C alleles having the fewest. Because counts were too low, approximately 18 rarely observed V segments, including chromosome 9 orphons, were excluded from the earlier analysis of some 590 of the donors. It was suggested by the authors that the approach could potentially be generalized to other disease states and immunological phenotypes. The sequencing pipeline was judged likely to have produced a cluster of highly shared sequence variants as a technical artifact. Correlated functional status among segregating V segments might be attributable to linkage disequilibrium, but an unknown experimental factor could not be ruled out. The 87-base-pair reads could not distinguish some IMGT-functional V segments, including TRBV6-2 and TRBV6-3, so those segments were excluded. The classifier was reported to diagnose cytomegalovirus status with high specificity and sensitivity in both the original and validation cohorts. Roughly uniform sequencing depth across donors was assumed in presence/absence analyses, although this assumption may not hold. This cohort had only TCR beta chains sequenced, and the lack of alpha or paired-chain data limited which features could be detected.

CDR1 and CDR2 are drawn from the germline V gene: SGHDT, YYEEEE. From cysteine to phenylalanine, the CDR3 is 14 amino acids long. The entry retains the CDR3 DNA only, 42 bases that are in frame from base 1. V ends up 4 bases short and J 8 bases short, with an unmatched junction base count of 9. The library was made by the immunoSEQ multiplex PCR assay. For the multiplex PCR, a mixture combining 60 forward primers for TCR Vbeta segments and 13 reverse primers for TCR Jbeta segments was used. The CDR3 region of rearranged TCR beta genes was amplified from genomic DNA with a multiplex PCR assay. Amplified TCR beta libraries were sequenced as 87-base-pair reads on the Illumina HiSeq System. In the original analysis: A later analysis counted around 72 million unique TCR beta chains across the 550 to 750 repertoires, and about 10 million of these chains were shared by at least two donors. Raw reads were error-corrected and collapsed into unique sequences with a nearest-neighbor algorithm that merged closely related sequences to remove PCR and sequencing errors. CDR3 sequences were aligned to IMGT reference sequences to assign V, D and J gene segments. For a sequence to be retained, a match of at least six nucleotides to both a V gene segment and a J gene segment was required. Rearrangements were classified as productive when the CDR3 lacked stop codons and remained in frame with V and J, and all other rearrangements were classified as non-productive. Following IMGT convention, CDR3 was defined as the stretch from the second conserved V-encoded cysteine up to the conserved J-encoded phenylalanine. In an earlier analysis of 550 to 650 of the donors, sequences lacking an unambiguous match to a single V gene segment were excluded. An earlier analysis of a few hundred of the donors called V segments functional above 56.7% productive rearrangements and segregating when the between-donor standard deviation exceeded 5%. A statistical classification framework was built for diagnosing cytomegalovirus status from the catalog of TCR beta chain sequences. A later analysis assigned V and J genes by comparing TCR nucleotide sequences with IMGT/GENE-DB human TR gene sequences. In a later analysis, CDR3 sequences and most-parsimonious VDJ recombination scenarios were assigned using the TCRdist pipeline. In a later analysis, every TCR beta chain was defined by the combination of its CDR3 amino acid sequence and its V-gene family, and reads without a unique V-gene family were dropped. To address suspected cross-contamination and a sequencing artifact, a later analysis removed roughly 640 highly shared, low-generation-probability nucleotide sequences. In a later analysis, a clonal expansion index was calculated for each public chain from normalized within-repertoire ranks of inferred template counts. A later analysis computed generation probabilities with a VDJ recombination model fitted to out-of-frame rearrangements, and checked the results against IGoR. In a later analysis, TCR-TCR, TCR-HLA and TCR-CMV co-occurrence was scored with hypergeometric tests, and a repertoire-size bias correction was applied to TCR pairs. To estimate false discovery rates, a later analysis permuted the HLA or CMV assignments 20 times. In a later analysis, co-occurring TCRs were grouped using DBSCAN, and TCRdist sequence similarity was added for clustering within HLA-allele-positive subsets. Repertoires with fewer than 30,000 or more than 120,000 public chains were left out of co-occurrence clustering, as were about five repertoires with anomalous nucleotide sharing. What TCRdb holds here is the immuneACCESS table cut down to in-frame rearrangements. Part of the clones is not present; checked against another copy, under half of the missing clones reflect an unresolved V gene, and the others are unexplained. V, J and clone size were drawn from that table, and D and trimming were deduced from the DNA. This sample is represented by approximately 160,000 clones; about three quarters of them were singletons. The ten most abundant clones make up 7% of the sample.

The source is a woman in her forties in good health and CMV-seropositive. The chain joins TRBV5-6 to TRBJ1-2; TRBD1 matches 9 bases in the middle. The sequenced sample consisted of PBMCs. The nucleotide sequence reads TGTGCCAGCAGCGAGAGGGACAGGGCCCGGGGCTACACCTTC. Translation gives CASSERDRARGYTF. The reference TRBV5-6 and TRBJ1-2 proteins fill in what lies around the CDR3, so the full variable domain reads DAGVTQSPTHLIKTRGQQVTLRCSPKSGHDTVSWYQQALGQGPQFIFQYYEEEERQRGNFPDRFSGHQFPNYSSELNVNALLLGDSALYLCASSERDRARGYTFGSGTRLTVV.